This entry lists 12 T cell receptor beta chains sequenced from one sample in a study of shared clonotypes between healthy human individuals (dated by TCRdb to about 2020). CD8 naive samples were obtained by positive selection for CCR7 among CD45RO-negative cells, yielding a CD45RA+CCR7+ population from which TemRA cells were excluded. Receptors were amplified or captured by the immunoSEQ multiplex PCR assay. The table comes from immuneACCESS by way of TCRdb, which keeps in-frame sequences with V and J called. Part of the clones is missing from these tables; in studies checked, under half for an unresolved V gene and the rest for unknown reasons. In this sample the table shows some 2.1 million clones, just over 90% of which occur a single time. The biggest ten clones account for about 1.7% of the sample. The sample consisted of naive CD8+ T cells from PBMCs. Read against the paper, the sample's cell subset or site label means: CD45RA+CCR7+. The receptors come from a man between 18 and 35 years old in good health. Some clones in this sample may be carry-over from other donors' samples.

This chain joins TRBV28 and TRBJ2-3, with D perhaps TRBD1 (7 bases). The CDR3 covers 15 residues. Germline CDR1 is MDHEN and CDR2 is SYDVKM. Trimming removed 10 bases from V and 6 bases from J, with 23 bases in between. The CDR3 is CATSGDSGSLDTQYF. CDR3 coding DNA: TGTGCCACCTCGGGGGACAGCGGCAGTTTGGATACGCAGTATTTT.

The V gene is TRBV18, the J gene TRBJ2-7; D gene unclear. This CDR3 spans 13 amino acids. With 4 bases removed from V and 3 bases from J, the gap between germline ends came to 10 bases. CDR1 and CDR2 from the germline V gene are KGHSH and LQKENI. The CDR3 reads CASSHGPGYEQYF. The DNA for the CDR3 is TGTGCCAGCTCACACGGTCCCGGCTACGAGCAGTACTTC. The full variable domain, its missing parts supplied by reference TRBV18 and TRBJ2-7, is NAGVMQNPRHLVRRRGQEARLRCSPMKGHSHVYWYRQLPEEGLKFMVYLQKENIIDESGMPKERFSAEFPKEGPSILRIQQVVRGDSAAYFCASSHGPGYEQYFGPGTRLTVT.

V usage is TRBV11-2 and J usage is TRBJ2-7; 10 positions match TRBD1. The CDR3 spans 12 residues. The germline V gene encodes CDR1 SGHAT and CDR2 FQNNGV. V lost 5 bases, J lost 7 bases, and 2 bases stayed unmatched. DNA for the CDR3: TGTGCCAGCAGCGACAGGGGGCGGGAGCAGTACTTC. Translation: CASSDRGREQYF.

V is TRBV7-3 and J is TRBJ2-2; 10 nucleotides agree with TRBD2. V gave up 3 bases and J gave up 5 bases; unmatched junction bases: 3. The germline CDR1 and CDR2 sequences are SGHTA and FQGTGA. This CDR3 is built from 15 residues. CDR3 nucleotide sequence: TGTGCCAGCAGCTTTGGACTAGCGGAAACCGGGGAGCTGTTTTTT. It specifies CASSFGLAETGELFF.

The J gene is TRBJ2-6, the V gene TRBV21-1; no DNA check was done on the table's D call, TRBD2. TRBV21-1 is assigned pseudogene status. This CDR3 region has 17 residues. In DNA form, the CDR3 reads TGTGCCAGCAGCAAAGGGAGGGAAAACTCTGGGGCCAACGTCCTGACTTTC. Protein: CASSKGRENSGANVLTF.

This chain joins TRBV6-6 and TRBJ1-3; no firm D call. V was cut by 2 bases and J by 6 bases, with 11 bases left in between. The V gene's germline CDR1 is MNHNY and CDR2 SVGAGI (reference sequence). The CDR3 is 14 amino acids. CDR3 protein: CASSYQDNPNTIYF. DNA for the CDR3: TGTGCCAGCAGTTACCAAGACAACCCAAACACCATATATTTT.

This clone was counted a few times. The chain is built from TRBV4-1 and TRBJ2-3; D is unresolved. The CDR3 runs 12 residues. Germline CDR1 is MGHRA and CDR2 is YSYEKL. Trimming cost V 0 bases and J 7 bases, with 5 bases left between them. CDR3 region: CASSQDQNTQYF. CDR3 sequence (DNA): TGCGCCAGCAGCCAAGATCAGAATACGCAGTATTTT.

This clone has a single count. The chain employs TRBV27 and TRBJ2-5; 9 nucleotides match TRBD2. Losses at the gene ends were 3 bases for V and 5 bases for J; bases not matched to a gene: 4. CDR3 length: 14 amino acids. CDR1 is MNHEY and CDR2 is SMNVEV in the germline V gene (reference sequence). CDR3: CASSFLAGSETQYF. CDR3 nucleotides: TGTGCCAGCAGTTTTCTAGCGGGAAGTGAGACCCAGTACTTC.

This chain links TRBV13 with TRBJ2-7; 8 nucleotides line up with TRBD1. The germline CDR1 and CDR2 sequences are PRHDT and FYEKMQ (reference sequence). CDR3 length equals 14 residues. The junction had 6 bases not matched to a gene; V was cut back by 5 bases and J by 3 bases. The CDR3, as DNA: TGTGCCAGCAGCGAGCCGGGACAGGACTACGAGCAGTACTTC. Encoded protein: CASSEPGQDYEQYF.

This chain links TRBV15 with TRBJ2-5; tentative D call: TRBD2 (6 bases). CDR1 is LNHNV, CDR2 YYDKDF, per germline (reference sequence). The V gene lost 8 bases and the J gene lost 1 base, with 8 bases spanning the gap. The CDR3 totals 12 residues. The CDR3 nucleotides read TGTGCCACCGCGGGACTCCAAGAGACCCAGTACTTC. Its protein product is CATAGLQETQYF.

The chain uses TRBV29-1 and TRBJ2-3, with D uncertain. Germline CDR1 is SQVTM and CDR2 is ANQGSEA. CDR3 size: 14 residues. The germline V and J ends were trimmed by 6 bases and 2 bases, with 15 bases remaining between them. In DNA, the CDR3 is TGCAGCGTAACCGACAAGACCATCACAGATACGCAGTATTTT. Translated, it gives CSVTDKTITDTQYF.

The chain uses TRBV27 and TRBJ2-7; 9 nucleotides align to TRBD1. Germline V gives CDR1 MNHEY, CDR2 SMNVEV (reference sequence). Trimming at V came to 2 bases and at J to 3 bases, leaving 5 bases not matched to a gene. The CDR3 totals 15 residues. The CDR3 region is CASSLMGQGGYEQYF. CDR3 DNA sequence: TGTGCCAGCAGTTTAATGGGACAGGGAGGCTACGAGCAGTACTTC.